These 8 T cell receptor beta chains were sequenced from one sample in a study of untreated major depressive disorder. Repertoires were generated with immunoSEQ multiplex PCR, while TCRdb's copy carries only in-frame clones and drops some. This table has 21,000 or so clones, around 93% appearing once. Sequencing used CD4+ T cells from PBMCs. Every receptor here comes from a young man in good health.

V is TRBV11-2 and J is TRBJ2-6; possible D gene TRBD1, 5 bases. Trimming shortened V by 6 bases and J by 0 bases, and 15 bases separated the two germline ends. The germline V gene has CDR1 SGHAT and CDR2 FQNNGV. This CDR3 is built from 17 residues. The CDR3 here is CASRRWGGSSGANVLTF. CDR3 nucleotides: TGTGCCAGCAGACGATGGGGCGGCAGCTCTGGGGCCAACGTCCTGACTTTC.

The chain carries TRBV27 and TRBJ2-7; 8 positions match TRBD2. The V gene end was trimmed by 2 bases and the J gene end by 2 bases; junction bases not matched to a gene: 14. This CDR3 region has 18 residues. The germline V gene encodes CDR1 MNHEY and CDR2 SMNVEV (reference sequence). The DNA for the CDR3 is TGTGCCAGCAGTTTACGATCCGCGGCTAGCGGGTATACCTACGAGCAGTACTTC. Protein product: CASSLRSAASGYTYEQYF.

The chain joins TRBV5-1 to TRBJ2-3; 7 bases are a match to TRBD1. The germline CDR1 and CDR2 sequences are SGHRS and YFSETQ. The CDR3 extends over 15 amino acids. V was pared by 7 bases and J by 2 bases, with 10 bases of the junction left unmatched. In DNA, the CDR3 is TGCGCCAGCCGGCCCCGGGACAGCCTCACAGATACGCAGTATTTT. Translating gives CASRPRDSLTDTQYF.

The rearrangement uses TRBV2 and TRBJ2-5, with a weak D call TRBD2 (5 bases). CDR1 and CDR2 (germline): SNHLY, FYNNEI. This CDR3 is 11 amino acids long. V was clipped by 4 bases and J by 5 bases, with 5 bases between them. The CDR3 region is CASSAGETQYF. CDR3 nucleotide sequence: TGTGCCAGCAGTGCGGGGGAGACCCAGTACTTC.

The chain links TRBV19 to TRBJ2-1; 9 nucleotides align to TRBD2. Germline V gene data show CDR1 as LNHDA and CDR2 as SQIVND (reference sequence). The CDR3 covers 14 residues. V shed 9 bases, J shed 5 bases, and the junction held 8 bases outside the gene matches. The CDR3, as DNA: TGTGCCAGCCGGCGGGTAGCGGGAGACAATGAGCAGTTCTTC. Translation gives CASRRVAGDNEQFF. Supplemented by reference TRBV19 and TRBJ2-1, the full variable domain reads DGGITQSPKYLFRKEGQNVTLSCEQNLNHDAMYWYRQDPGQGLRLIYYSQIVNDFQKGDIAEGYSVSREKKESFPLTVTSAQKNPTAFYLCASRRVAGDNEQFFGPGTRLTVL.

The gene calls are TRBV2 and TRBJ1-5, with D tentatively TRBD1 (6 bases). CDR3 length equals 14 residues. V was pared by 5 bases and J by 4 bases, with 12 bases between. Germline lookup yields CDR1 SNHLY and CDR2 FYNNEI. CDR3 in amino acids: CASSPNDRNQPQHF. In DNA, the CDR3 is TGTGCCAGCAGTCCAAACGACAGGAATCAGCCCCAGCATTTT. Full variable domain (rest looked up from reference TRBV2 and TRBJ1-5): EPEVTQTPSHQVTQMGQEVILRCVPISNHLYFYWYRQILGQKVEFLVSFYNNEISEKSEIFDDQFSVERPDGSNFTLKIRSTKLEDSAMYFCASSPNDRNQPQHFGDGTRLSIL.

This chain's CDR3 is CASSIVGSSYEQYF. CDR3 bases: TGTGCCAGTAGTATAGTCGGGAGTTCCTACGAGCAGTACTTC. The chain combines TRBV19 with TRBJ2-7; possibly TRBD2 for D (6 bases). The CDR3 is made up of 14 amino acids. From germline, CDR1 is LNHDA and CDR2 SQIVND (reference sequence). V was trimmed by 1 base and J by 1 base, leaving 8 bases between them. The full variable domain, in which reference TRBV19 and TRBJ2-7 provide the parts outside the CDR3, is DGGITQSPKYLFRKEGQNVTLSCEQNLNHDAMYWYRQDPGQGLRLIYYSQIVNDFQKGDIAEGYSVSREKKESFPLTVTSAQKNPTAFYLCASSIVGSSYEQYFGPGTRLTVT.

The rearrangement uses TRBV7-9 and TRBJ1-3; tentative D call: TRBD1 (5 bases). CDR1 and CDR2 from the germline V gene are SEHNR and FQNEAQ (reference sequence). V gave up 5 bases and J gave up 5 bases, with 16 bases separating them. The CDR3 consists of 15 residues. CDR3 sequence reads: CASSPPGTPRNTIYF. The CDR3 nucleotides read TGTGCCAGCAGCCCACCCGGGACGCCGAGAAACACCATATATTTT.